The 16 T cell receptor beta chains below come from one sample, sequenced in a study of regulatory T cells in long-lasting Graves disease. Arm-PCR of CDR3 regions and iRepertoire HTBI primers were the basis on which TCR beta libraries were built. In TCRdb, the multiplex PCR reads were re-called with MiXCR into one record per CDR3 protein. The sample holds about 440,000 distinct CDR3 sequences, around 17% seen once. Time point meaning: newly diagnosed GD, antithyroid drugs for less than 3 months. Preparation of the TCR library used RNA extracted from PBMCs. Separately, the same data were catalogued under a study of T cells in Graves' hyperthyroidism and ophthalmopathy.

The sequenced sample was peripheral blood mononuclear cells (PBMCs), obtained at new diagnosis, from a patient treated with antithyroid drugs. These receptors all stem from a woman between 18 and 29 years old with Graves disease.

The chain couples TRBV28 to TRBJ1-2; D perhaps matches TRBD1 (5 bases). Germline values: CDR1 MDHEN, CDR2 SYDVKM. Trimming removed 6 bases from V and 2 bases from J, with 10 bases in between. The CDR3 consists of 13 residues. This CDR3 reads CASSGTRNYGYTF. CDR3 DNA sequence: TGTGCCAGCAGCGGGACGAGGAACTATGGCTACACCTTC.

The rearrangement uses TRBV6-5 and TRBJ1-1, with no clear D. CDR1 is MNHEY, CDR2 SVGAGI, per germline. The CDR3 totals 14 residues. Deletions cut 0 bases from V and 2 bases from J, with 7 bases between. The CDR3 nucleotides are TGTGCCAGCAGTTACTCGTGGTATAACACTGAAGCTTTCTTT. Its protein is CASSYSWYNTEAFF.

The table lists this clonotype with many counts. The chain carries TRBV28 and TRBJ2-7, with D possibly being TRBD2 (5 bases). The CDR3 has 14 amino acids. The germline V gene encodes CDR1 MDHEN and CDR2 SYDVKM. With 11 bases removed from V and 2 bases from J, the gap between germline ends came to 19 bases. In nucleotides, the CDR3 is TGTGCCTTAACTGGGAAACTAGGAACCTACGAGCAGTACTTC. It specifies CALTGKLGTYEQYF.

This clonotype was recorded at least ten times. This rearrangement joins TRBV7-2 to TRBJ2-7; TRBD2 matches at 8 bases. CDR1 and CDR2 (germline): SGHTA, FQGNSA. V was clipped by 1 base and J by 6 bases; unmatched bases: 5. This CDR3 has 14 residues. The CDR3 reads CASSLELLAGEQYF. The CDR3 DNA sequence: TGTGCCAGCAGCTTAGAGCTTCTAGCGGGCGAGCAGTACTTC. Full variable domain (rest looked up from reference TRBV7-2 and TRBJ2-7): GAGVSQSPSNKVTEKGKDVELRCDPISGHTALYWYRQSLGQGLEFLIYFQGNSAPDKSGLPSDRFSAERTGGSVSTLTIQRTQQEDSAVYLCASSLELLAGEQYFGPGTRLTVT.

This clonotype was seen ten or more times. J is TRBJ1-5 and V is TRBV20-1; D unresolved. Per germline, CDR1 DFQATT and CDR2 SNEGSKA (reference sequence). The CDR3 extends over 12 amino acids. Deletions cut 0 bases from V and 3 bases from J, with 3 bases between. Written as DNA, the CDR3 is TGCAGTGCTAGAGACCTCAATCAGCCCCAGCATTTT. It codes for CSARDLNQPQHF.

The chain carries TRBV6-6 and TRBJ1-6; D perhaps matches TRBD1 (5 bases). Trimming removed 0 bases from V and 0 bases from J, with 9 bases in between. CDR3 length equals 17 residues. Per the germline V gene, CDR1 is MNHNY and CDR2 is SVGAGI (reference sequence). DNA for the CDR3: TGTGCCAGCAGTTACTCGATGACAGCCTCCTATAATTCACCCCTCCACTTT. Protein: CASSYSMTASYNSPLHF.

This clonotype has a handful of counts. The chain links TRBV9 to TRBJ2-1; possibly TRBD1 or TRBD2 for D (5 bases each). Deletions cut 0 bases from V and 5 bases from J, with 9 bases between. The CDR3 is 14 residues long. Germline values: CDR1 SGDLS, CDR2 YYNGEE. CDR3 protein: CASSVGGPNNEQFF. The CDR3 DNA follows: TGTGCCAGCAGCGTAGGGGGACCGAACAATGAGCAGTTCTTC.

Many counts were recorded for this clonotype. The chain carries TRBV5-1 and TRBJ2-2; possibly TRBD2 for D (5 bases). The CDR3 contains 15 residues. The V gene's germline CDR1 is SGHRS and CDR2 YFSETQ. Trimming shortened V by 5 bases and J by 3 bases, and 14 bases separated the two germline ends. CDR3 sequence: CASRRGSGDTGELFF. CDR3 in DNA: TGCGCCAGCAGGAGAGGGAGTGGTGACACCGGGGAGCTGTTTTTT. Based on the CDR3 plus reference TRBV5-1 and TRBJ2-2, the full variable domain is KAGVTQTPRYLIKTRGQQVTLSCSPISGHRSVSWYQQTPGQGLQFLFEYFSETQRNKGNFPGRFSGRQFSNSRSEMNVSTLELGDSALYLCASRRGSGDTGELFFGEGSRLTVL.

This clonotype was detected ten times or more. The rearrangement uses TRBV18 and TRBJ2-1, with 11 bases identical to TRBD1. J lost 8 bases, V lost 6 bases, and 9 bases had no gene match. The CDR3 has 15 residues. Germline-derived CDR1 and CDR2 are KGHSH and LQKENI. The CDR3 DNA reads as TGTGCCAGCTCGCCCGGGACAGGGGGTACGGATGAGCAGTTCTTC. It specifies CASSPGTGGTDEQFF. The full variable domain, with the rest looked up from reference TRBV18 and TRBJ2-1, is NAGVMQNPRHLVRRRGQEARLRCSPMKGHSHVYWYRQLPEEGLKFMVYLQKENIIDESGMPKERFSAEFPKEGPSILRIQQVVRGDSAAYFCASSPGTGGTDEQFFGPGTRLTVL.

This clonotype was found many times. V and J are TRBV2 and TRBJ1-3; perhaps TRBD1 as D (6 bases). This CDR3 is built from 16 residues. Germline CDR1 is SNHLY and CDR2 is FYNNEI. The germline V and J ends were trimmed by 6 bases and 0 bases, with 15 bases remaining between them. CDR3 in amino acids: CASRSDRRVSGNTIYF. The CDR3 DNA reads as TGTGCCAGCAGGAGCGACAGGCGGGTCTCTGGAAACACCATATATTTT. The full variable domain, its missing parts supplied by reference TRBV2 and TRBJ1-3, is EPEVTQTPSHQVTQMGQEVILRCVPISNHLYFYWYRQILGQKVEFLVSFYNNEISEKSEIFDDQFSVERPDGSNFTLKIRSTKLEDSAMYFCASRSDRRVSGNTIYFGEGSWLTVV.

This chain joins TRBV29-1 and TRBJ2-7, with D perhaps TRBD1 or TRBD2 (6 bases each). Germline-derived CDR1 and CDR2 are SQVTM and ANQGSEA. The CDR3 runs to 12 residues. The V end was cut by 4 bases, the J end by 2 bases, with 9 bases between. Written as DNA, the CDR3 is TGCAGCGTTGGGGGGGCAACCTACGAGCAGTACTTC. Protein: CSVGGATYEQYF.

The sample holds many counts of this clonotype. J is TRBJ2-7 and V is TRBV28, with 9 bases that match TRBD1. CDR1 is MDHEN, CDR2 SYDVKM, per germline. The CDR3 extends over 15 amino acids. The V gene end was trimmed by 7 bases and the J gene end by 7 bases; junction bases not matched to a gene: 14. CDR3 DNA: TGTGCCAGCACACACTCGGGGACAGGGATAGGGGAGCAGTACTTC. It is translated as CASTHSGTGIGEQYF.

Comments on this clonotype: This may arise from a read error, as a much more abundant clone is one base away. The chain uses TRBV10-3 and TRBJ1-1; 8 bases are a match to TRBD1. The CDR3 is made up of 14 amino acids. Losses at the gene ends were 5 bases for V and 1 base for J; bases not matched to a gene: 3. Germline loops: CDR1 ENHRY, CDR2 SYGVKD. The CDR3 DNA follows: TGTGCCATCAGTTCAGGGGGCGCGAACACTGAAGCTTTCTTT. It specifies CAISSGGANTEAFF.

This clonotype was found a few times. The chain has TRBV19 and TRBJ2-1, with 9 bases fitting TRBD2. The CDR3 contains 19 residues. V dropped 8 bases and J dropped 1; count of bases not matched to a gene: 18. Germline assignment: CDR1 LNHDA and CDR2 SQIVND (reference sequence). CDR3 protein: CASGTLAGRVPRSYNEQFF. The CDR3 DNA is TGTGCCAGTGGTACCCTAGCGGGACGAGTTCCACGGTCCTACAATGAGCAGTTCTTC.

This clonotype showed up many times. This chain links TRBV28 with TRBJ2-7; D not certain. This CDR3 contains 11 residues. Germline V lookup: CDR1 MDHEN, CDR2 SYDVKM. V was clipped by 5 bases and J by 6 bases, with 8 bases between them. Here the CDR3 reads CASSIALEQYF. CDR3 sequence (DNA): TGTGCCAGCAGTATAGCACTCGAGCAGTACTTC.

There are many counts of this clonotype. V usage is TRBV7-2 and J usage is TRBJ1-1; D is unclear. In germline, CDR1 is SGHTA, CDR2 FQGNSA. This CDR3 comprises 14 residues. The V gene lost 1 base and the J gene lost 2 bases, with 8 bases spanning the gap. CDR3 DNA sequence: TGTGCCAGCAGCTTAGGTAGGGTAAACACTGAAGCTTTCTTT. Amino acids: CASSLGRVNTEAFF. Complete variable domain (other parts from reference TRBV7-2 and TRBJ1-1): GAGVSQSPSNKVTEKGKDVELRCDPISGHTALYWYRQSLGQGLEFLIYFQGNSAPDKSGLPSDRFSAERTGGSVSTLTIQRTQQEDSAVYLCASSLGRVNTEAFFGQGTRLTVV.